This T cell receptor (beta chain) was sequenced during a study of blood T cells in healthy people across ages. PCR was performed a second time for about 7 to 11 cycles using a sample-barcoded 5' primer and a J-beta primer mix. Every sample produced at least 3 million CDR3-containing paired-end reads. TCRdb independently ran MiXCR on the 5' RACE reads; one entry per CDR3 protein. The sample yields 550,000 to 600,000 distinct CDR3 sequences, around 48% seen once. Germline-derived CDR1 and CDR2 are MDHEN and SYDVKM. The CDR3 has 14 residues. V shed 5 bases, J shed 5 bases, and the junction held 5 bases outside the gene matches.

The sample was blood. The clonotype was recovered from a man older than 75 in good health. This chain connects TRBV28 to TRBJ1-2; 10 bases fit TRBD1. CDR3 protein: CASSPTDRGYGYTF. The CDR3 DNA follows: TGTGCCAGCAGTCCAACGGACAGGGGGTATGGCTACACCTTC.